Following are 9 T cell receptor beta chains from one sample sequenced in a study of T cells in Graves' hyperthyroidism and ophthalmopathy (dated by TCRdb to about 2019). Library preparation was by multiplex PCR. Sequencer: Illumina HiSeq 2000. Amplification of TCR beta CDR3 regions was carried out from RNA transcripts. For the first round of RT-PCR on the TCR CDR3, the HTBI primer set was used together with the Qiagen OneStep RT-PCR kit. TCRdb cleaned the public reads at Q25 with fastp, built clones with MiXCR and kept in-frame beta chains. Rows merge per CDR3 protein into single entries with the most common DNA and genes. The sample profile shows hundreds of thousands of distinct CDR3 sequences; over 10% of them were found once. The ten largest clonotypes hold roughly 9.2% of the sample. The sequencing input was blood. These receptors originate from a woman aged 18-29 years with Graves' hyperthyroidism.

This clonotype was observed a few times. The CDR3 reads CASSIDHGTGVYNEQFF. CDR3 sequence (DNA): TGTGCCAGTAGTATAGACCACGGGACAGGGGTGTACAATGAGCAGTTCTTC. V and J are TRBV19 and TRBJ2-1, with TRBD1 matching 10 bases. The CDR3 loop spans 17 amino acids. CDR1 LNHDA and CDR2 SQIVND come from the germline V gene (reference sequence). Trimming cost V 0 bases and J 4 bases; bases outside gene matches: 6.

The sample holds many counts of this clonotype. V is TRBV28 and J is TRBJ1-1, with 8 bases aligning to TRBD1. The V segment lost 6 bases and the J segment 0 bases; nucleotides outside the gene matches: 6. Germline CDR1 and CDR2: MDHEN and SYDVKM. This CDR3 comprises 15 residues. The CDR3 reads CASSENRGMNTEAFF. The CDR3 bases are TGTGCCAGCAGCGAAAACAGGGGGATGAACACTGAAGCTTTCTTT.

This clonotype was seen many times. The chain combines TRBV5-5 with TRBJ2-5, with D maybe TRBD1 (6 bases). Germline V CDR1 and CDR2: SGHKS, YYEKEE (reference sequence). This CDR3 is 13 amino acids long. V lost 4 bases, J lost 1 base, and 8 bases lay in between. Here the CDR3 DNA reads TGTGCCAGCAGCCCAGGGGTCCAAGAGACCCAGTACTTC. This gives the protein CASSPGVQETQYF.

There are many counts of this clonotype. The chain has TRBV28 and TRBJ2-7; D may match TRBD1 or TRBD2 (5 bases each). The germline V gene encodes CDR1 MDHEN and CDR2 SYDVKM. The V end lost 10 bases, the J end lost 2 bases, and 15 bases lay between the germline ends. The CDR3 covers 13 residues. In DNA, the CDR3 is TGTGCCATTGCCGGGACCCTCCCCTACGAGCAGTACTTC. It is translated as CAIAGTLPYEQYF.

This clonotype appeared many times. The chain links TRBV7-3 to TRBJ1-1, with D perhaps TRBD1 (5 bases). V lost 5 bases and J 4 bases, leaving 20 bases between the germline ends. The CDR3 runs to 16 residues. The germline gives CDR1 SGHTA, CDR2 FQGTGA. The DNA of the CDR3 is TGTGCCAGCAGCCCGACGGGGCAGGGTGGTATCACTGAAGCTTTCTTT. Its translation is CASSPTGQGGITEAFF.

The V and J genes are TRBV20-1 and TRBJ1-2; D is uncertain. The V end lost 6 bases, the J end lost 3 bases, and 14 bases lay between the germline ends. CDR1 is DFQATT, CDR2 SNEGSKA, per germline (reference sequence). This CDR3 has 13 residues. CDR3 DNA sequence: TGCAGTGCCCGGGGAGGAGTAGACTATGGCTACACCTTC. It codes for CSARGGVDYGYTF.

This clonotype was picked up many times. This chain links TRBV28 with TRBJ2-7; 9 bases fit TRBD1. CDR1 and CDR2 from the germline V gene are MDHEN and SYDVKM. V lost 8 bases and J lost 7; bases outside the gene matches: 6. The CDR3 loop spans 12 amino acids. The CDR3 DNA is TGTGCCAGCTTCCCGGGACAGGGTGAGCAGTACTTC. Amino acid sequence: CASFPGQGEQYF. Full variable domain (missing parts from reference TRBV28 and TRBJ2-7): DVKVTQSSRYLVKRTGEKVFLECVQDMDHENMFWYRQDPGLGLRLIYFSYDVKMKEKGDIPEGYSVSREKKERFSLILESASTNQTSMYLCASFPGQGEQYFGPGTRLTVT.

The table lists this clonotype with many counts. CDR3 in amino acids: CATSERTDYTGELFF. In DNA, the CDR3 is TGTGCCACCAGTGAACGGACAGATTACACCGGGGAGCTGTTTTTT. V gene TRBV24-1 combines with J gene TRBJ2-2, with a possible D match to TRBD1 (6 bases). Germline values: CDR1 KGHDR, CDR2 SFDVKD. Trimming shortened V by 4 bases and J by 3 bases, and 11 bases separated the two germline ends. This CDR3 spans 15 amino acids.

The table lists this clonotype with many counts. In nucleotides, the CDR3 is TGCGCCAGCAGCGCCACAGGGTCGGGCACCGGGGAGCTGTTTTTT. Its translation: CASSATGSGTGELFF. The rearrangement joins TRBV5-1 to TRBJ2-2; the D gene is possibly TRBD1 (6 bases). There are 15 residues in the CDR3. Trimming shortened V by 4 bases and J by 4 bases, and 14 bases separated the two germline ends. Germline CDR1 SGHRS, CDR2 YFSETQ.